This record concerns one TCR beta chain sequence. The antigen remains unidentified. This sample is drawn from a study of OX40 agonist ivuxolimab in advanced cancers. Study-wide points: CD8+ T cells were the subset that, on average, had more expanded clones than CD4+.

The CDR3 extends over 15 amino acids. V lost 0 bases and J lost 1, with 10 bases in between. Germline CDR1 is LGHNA and CDR2 is YSLEER. Profiled with immunoSEQ multiplex PCR; TCRdb holds only in-frame clones, not every one. The sample holds over 65,000 clones, 85% to 90% seen once. The sequencing here drew on CD4+ or CD8+ T cells sorted from blood, taken in a trial of the OX40 agonist ivuxolimab. This sequence was found in an adult with an advanced solid tumor such as melanoma, head and neck, liver or kidney cancer. V and J are TRBV4-3 and TRBJ2-7, with D uncertain. The CDR3 loop reads CASSQEGMASYEQYF. Here the CDR3 DNA reads TGCGCCAGCAGCCAAGAGGGGATGGCTTCCTACGAGCAGTACTTC.